This TCR beta chain was captured in a study of cytomegalovirus exposure and HLA in healthy donors. Study context: The roughly 120 validation repertoires, a later analysis reported, used the same platform as the 550 to 800 first-cohort repertoires.

From the roughly 110-subject validation cohort, which was separate from the approximately 700-subject first cohort, the donors were drawn. The protocol was immunoSEQ multiplex PCR, while the TCRdb copy is restricted to in-frame clones and leaves out a portion. The repertoire holds approximately 160,000 clones, with approximately 84% as singletons. This CDR3 comprises 14 residues. V was cut by 0 bases and J by 5 bases, with 13 bases left in between. Germline V gene data show CDR1 as SQVTM and CDR2 as ANQGSEA. Points on this clone: The target antigen is unknown.

Study-level points and caveats: In vitro experiments confirmed that three CMV-associated chains were specific for CMV antigens.

The origin of this receptor is a man aged 25 to 45 in good health and CMV-seropositive. This sequence joins TRBV29-1 and TRBJ1-1; TRBD1 is a possible D gene (6 bases). Source material: PBMCs. The DNA of the CDR3 is TGCAGCGTTGAAGATTTGGGGGCGAGAACTGAAGCTTTCTTT. This codes for CSVEDLGARTEAFF.